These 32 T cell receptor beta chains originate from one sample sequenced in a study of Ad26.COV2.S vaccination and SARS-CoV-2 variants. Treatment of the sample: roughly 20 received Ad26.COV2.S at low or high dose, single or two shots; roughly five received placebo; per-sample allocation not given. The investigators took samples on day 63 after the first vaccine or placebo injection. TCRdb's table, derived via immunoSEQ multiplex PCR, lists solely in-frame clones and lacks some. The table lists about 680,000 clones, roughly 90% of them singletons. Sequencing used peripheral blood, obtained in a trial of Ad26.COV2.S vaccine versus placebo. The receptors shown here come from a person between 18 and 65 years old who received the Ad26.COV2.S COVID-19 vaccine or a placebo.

CDR3 sequence: CAWSVGRDGQPQHF. The CDR3 DNA is TGTGCCTGGAGTGTGGGTAGGGACGGTCAGCCCCAGCATTTT. V is TRBV30 and J is TRBJ1-5; maybe TRBD1 (5 bases). CDR3 length: 14 amino acids. CDR1 and CDR2 from the germline V gene are GTSNPN and SVGIG (reference sequence). Trimming removed 0 bases from V and 6 bases from J, with 12 bases in between.

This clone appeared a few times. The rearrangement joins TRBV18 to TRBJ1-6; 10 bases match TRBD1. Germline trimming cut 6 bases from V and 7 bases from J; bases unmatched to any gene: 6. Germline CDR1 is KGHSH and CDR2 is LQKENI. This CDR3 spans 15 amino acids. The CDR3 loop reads CASSPGQGENSPLHF. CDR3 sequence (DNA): TGTGCCAGCTCGCCCGGACAGGGGGAAAATTCACCCCTCCACTTT.

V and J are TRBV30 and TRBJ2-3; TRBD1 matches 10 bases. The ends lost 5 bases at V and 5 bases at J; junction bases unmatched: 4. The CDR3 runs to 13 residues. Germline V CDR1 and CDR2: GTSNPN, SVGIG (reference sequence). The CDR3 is CAWDRGQLDTQYF. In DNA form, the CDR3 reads TGTGCCTGGGACAGGGGGCAGTTAGATACGCAGTATTTT.

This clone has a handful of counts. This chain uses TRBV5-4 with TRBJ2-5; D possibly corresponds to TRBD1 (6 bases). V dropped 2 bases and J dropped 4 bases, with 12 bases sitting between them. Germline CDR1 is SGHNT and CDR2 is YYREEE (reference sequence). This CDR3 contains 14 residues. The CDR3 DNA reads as TGTGCCAGCAGCTTTAACAGGGTTGGAGAGACCCAGTACTTC. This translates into CASSFNRVGETQYF.

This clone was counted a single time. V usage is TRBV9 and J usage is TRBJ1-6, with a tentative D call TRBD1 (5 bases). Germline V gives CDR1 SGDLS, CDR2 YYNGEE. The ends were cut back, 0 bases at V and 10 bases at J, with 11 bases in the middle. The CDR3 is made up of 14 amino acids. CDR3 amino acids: CASSVDQGGSPLHF. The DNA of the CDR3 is TGTGCCAGCAGCGTAGATCAGGGAGGATCACCCCTCCACTTT.

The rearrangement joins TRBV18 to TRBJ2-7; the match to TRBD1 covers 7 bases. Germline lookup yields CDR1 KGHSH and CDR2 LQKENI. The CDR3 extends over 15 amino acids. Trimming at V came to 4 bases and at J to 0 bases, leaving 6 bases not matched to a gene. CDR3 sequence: CASSQGGGSSYEQYF. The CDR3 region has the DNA TGTGCCAGCTCACAAGGGGGCGGAAGCTCCTACGAGCAGTACTTC.

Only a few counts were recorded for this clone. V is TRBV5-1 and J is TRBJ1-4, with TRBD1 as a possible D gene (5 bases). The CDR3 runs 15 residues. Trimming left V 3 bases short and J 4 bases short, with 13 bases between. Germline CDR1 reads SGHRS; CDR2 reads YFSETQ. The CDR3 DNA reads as TGCGCCAGCAGCTCCGGGGGAGCCGATAATGAAAAACTGTTTTTT. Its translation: CASSSGGADNEKLFF.

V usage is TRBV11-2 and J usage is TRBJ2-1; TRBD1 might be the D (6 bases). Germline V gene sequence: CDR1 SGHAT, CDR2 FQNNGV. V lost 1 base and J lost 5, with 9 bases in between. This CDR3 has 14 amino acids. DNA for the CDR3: TGTGCCAGCAGCTTAGTCTGGACAGACAATGAGCAGTTCTTC. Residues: CASSLVWTDNEQFF.

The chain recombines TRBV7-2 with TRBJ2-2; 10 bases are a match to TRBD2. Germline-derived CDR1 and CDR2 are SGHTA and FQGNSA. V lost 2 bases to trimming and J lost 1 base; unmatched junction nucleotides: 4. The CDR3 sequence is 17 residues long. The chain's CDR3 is CASSLPRTSGNTGELFF. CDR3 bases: TGTGCCAGCAGCTTACCTCGGACTAGCGGGAACACCGGGGAGCTGTTTTTT.

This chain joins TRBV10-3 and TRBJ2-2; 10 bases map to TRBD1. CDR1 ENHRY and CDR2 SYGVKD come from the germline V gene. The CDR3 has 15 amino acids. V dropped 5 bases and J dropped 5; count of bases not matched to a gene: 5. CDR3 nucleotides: TGTGCCATCAGTCCGGGACAGGGGTATACCGGGGAGCTGTTTTTT. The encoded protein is CAISPGQGYTGELFF.

DNA of the CDR3: TGTGCCAGTAGATTTTCTGGAAACACCATATATTTT. Encoded protein: CASRFSGNTIYF. V gene TRBV19 combines with J gene TRBJ1-3, with D uncertain. Germline V CDR1 and CDR2: LNHDA, SQIVND (reference sequence). Trimming left V 6 bases short and J 1 base short, with 4 bases between. The length of the CDR3 is 12 residues.

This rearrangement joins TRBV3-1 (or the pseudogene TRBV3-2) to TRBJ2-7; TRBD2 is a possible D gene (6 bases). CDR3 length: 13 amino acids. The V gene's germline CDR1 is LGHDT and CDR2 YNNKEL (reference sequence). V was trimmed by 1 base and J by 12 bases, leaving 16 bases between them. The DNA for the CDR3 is TGTGCCAGCAGCCAAGTTAGCGGAGGAACGGGGTACTTC. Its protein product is CASSQVSGGTGYF.

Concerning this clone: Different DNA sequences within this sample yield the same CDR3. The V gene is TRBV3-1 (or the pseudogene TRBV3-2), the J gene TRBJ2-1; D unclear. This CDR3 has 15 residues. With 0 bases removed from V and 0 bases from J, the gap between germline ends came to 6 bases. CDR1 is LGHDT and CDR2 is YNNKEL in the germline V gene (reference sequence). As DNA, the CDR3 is TGTGCCAGCAGCCAAGAGGGGTTCTCCTACAATGAGCAGTTCTTC. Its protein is CASSQEGFSYNEQFF.

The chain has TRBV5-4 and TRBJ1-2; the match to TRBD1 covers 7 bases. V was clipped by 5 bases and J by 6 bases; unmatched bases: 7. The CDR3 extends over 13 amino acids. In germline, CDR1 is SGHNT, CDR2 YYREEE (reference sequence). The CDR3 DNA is TGTGCCAGCAGGCGGACAGGTACACATGGCTACACCTTC. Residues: CASRRTGTHGYTF. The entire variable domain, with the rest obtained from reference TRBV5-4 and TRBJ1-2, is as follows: ETGVTQSPTHLIKTRGQQVTLRCSSQSGHNTVSWYQQALGQGPQFIFQYYREEENGRGNFPPRFSGLQFPNYSSELNVNALELDDSALYLCASRRTGTHGYTFGSGTRLTVV.

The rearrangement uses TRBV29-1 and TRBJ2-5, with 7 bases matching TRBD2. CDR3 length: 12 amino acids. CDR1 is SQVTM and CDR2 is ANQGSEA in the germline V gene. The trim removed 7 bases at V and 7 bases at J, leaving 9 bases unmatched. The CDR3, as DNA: TGCAGCGGTTGGGGGGGAGGCGGGACCCAGTACTTC. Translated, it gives CSGWGGGGTQYF.

The CDR3 nucleotides read TGCGCCAGCAGCCGAGGACAGGGGAGCTTGTACGAGCAGTACTTC. It codes for CASSRGQGSLYEQYF. This rearrangement joins TRBV4-1 to TRBJ2-7; 9 bases line up with TRBD1. V shed 4 bases, J shed 4 bases, and the junction held 8 bases outside the gene matches. This CDR3 region has 15 residues. The germline V gene has CDR1 MGHRA and CDR2 YSYEKL.

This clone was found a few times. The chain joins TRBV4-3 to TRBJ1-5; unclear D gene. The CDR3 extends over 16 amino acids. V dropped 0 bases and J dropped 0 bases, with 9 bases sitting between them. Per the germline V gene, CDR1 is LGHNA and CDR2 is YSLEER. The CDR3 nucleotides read TGCGCCAGCAGCCAAGAAGCCAGCTATAGCAATCAGCCCCAGCATTTT. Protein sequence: CASSQEASYSNQPQHF.

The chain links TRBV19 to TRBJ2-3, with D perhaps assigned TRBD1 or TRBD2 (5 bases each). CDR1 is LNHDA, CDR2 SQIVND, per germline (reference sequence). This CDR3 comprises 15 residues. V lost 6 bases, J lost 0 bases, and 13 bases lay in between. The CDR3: CASSLRELSTDTQYF. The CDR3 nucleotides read TGTGCCAGTAGCCTCAGGGAGCTCAGCACAGATACGCAGTATTTT.

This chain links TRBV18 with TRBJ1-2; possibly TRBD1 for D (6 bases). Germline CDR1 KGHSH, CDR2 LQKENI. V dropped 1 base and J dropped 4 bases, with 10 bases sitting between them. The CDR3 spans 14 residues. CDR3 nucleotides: TGTGCCAGCTCACCACAACAGGGACGCTATGGCTACACCTTC. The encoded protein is CASSPQQGRYGYTF.

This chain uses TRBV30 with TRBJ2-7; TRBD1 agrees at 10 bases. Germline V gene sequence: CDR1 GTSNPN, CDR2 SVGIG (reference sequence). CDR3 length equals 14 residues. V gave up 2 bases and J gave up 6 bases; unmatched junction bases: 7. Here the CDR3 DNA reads TGTGCCTGGAGTTTGACAGGGGGCAGCCTCGAGCAGTACTTC. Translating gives CAWSLTGGSLEQYF. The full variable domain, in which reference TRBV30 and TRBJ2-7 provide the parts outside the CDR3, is SQTIHQWPATLVQPVGSPLSLECTVEGTSNPNLYWYRQAAGRGLQLLFYSVGIGQISSEVPQNLSASRPQDRQFILSSKKLLLSDSGFYLCAWSLTGGSLEQYFGPGTRLTVT.

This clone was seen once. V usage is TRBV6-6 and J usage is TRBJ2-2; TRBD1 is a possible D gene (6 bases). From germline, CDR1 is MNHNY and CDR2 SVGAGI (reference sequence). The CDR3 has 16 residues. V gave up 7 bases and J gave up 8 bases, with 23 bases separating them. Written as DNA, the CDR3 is TGTGCCAGCACCCCCCAGAGGGGGTTCTTCGTAGGGGAGCTGTTTTTT. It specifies CASTPQRGFFVGELFF.

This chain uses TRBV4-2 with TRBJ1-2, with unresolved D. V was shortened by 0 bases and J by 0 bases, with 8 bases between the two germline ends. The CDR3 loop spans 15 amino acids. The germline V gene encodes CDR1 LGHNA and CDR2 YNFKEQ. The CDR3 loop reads CASSQDVRSNYGYTF. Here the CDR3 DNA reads TGTGCCAGCAGCCAAGACGTGCGATCTAACTATGGCTACACCTTC.

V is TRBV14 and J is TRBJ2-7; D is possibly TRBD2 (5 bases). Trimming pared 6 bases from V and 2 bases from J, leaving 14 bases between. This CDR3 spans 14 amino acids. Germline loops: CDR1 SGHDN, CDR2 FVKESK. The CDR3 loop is CASSLTPGAYEQYF. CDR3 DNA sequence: TGTGCCAGCAGTCTCACCCCCGGGGCCTACGAGCAGTACTTC.

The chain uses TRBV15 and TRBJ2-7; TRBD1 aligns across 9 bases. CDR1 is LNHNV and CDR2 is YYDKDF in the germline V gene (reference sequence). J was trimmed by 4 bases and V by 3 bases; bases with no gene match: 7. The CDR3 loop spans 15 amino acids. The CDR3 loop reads CATSSPGQGVYEQYF. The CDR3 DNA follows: TGTGCCACCAGCAGTCCGGGACAGGGAGTATACGAGCAGTACTTC.

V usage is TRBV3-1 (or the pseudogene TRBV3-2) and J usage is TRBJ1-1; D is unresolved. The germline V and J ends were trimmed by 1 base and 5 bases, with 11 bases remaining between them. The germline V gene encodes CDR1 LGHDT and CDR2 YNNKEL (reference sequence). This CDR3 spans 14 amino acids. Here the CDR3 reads CASSQGSRETEAFF. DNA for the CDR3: TGTGCCAGCAGCCAAGGGAGTAGGGAGACTGAAGCTTTCTTT.

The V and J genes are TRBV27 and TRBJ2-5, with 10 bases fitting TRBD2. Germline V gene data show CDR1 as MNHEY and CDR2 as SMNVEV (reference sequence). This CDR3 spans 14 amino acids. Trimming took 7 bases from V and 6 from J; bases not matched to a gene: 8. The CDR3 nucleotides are TGTGCCAGCACCCGGACTAGCGGAGGAAAGACCCAGTACTTC. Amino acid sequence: CASTRTSGGKTQYF.

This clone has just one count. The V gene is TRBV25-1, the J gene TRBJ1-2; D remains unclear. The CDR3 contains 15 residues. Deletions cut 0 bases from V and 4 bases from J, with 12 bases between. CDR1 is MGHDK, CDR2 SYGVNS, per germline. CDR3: CASSEYGRGSYGYTF. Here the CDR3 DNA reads TGTGCCAGCAGTGAATATGGCCGGGGAAGCTATGGCTACACCTTC.

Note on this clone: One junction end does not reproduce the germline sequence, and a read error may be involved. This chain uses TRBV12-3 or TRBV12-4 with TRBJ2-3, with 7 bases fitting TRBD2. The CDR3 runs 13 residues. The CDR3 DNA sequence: TGTGCCAGCAGTCTAGCGGACACAGATACGCAGTATTTT. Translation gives CASSLADTDTQYF.

In nucleotides, the CDR3 is TGTGCCAGCAGTTTATCAAGGGGGTTTCCTCTCACTGAAGCTTTCTTT. Translation: CASSLSRGFPLTEAFF. The chain links TRBV27 to TRBJ1-1, with D tentatively TRBD1 (6 bases). V was trimmed by 0 bases and J by 4 bases, leaving 15 bases between them. Germline loops: CDR1 MNHEY, CDR2 SMNVEV (reference sequence). The length of the CDR3 is 16 residues.

The CDR3 nucleotides read TGTGCCCTGGGACAGGGGGGCTACGAGCAGTACTTC. It translates to CALGQGGYEQYF. V is TRBV30 and J is TRBJ2-7; TRBD1 matches at 11 bases. The CDR3 runs to 12 residues. Germline CDR1 reads GTSNPN; CDR2 reads SVGIG (reference sequence). Trimming at V came to 8 bases and at J to 3 bases, leaving 3 bases not matched to a gene.

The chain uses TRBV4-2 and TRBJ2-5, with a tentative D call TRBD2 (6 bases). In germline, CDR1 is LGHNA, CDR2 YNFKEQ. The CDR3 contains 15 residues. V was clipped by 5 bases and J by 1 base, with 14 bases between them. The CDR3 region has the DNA TGTGCCAGCAGCAAGCCAGCGGGCCCCCAAGAGACCCAGTACTTC. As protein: CASSKPAGPQETQYF.

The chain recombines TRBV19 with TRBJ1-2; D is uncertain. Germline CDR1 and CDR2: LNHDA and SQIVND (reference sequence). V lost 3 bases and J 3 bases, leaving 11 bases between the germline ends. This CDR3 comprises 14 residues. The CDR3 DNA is TGTGCCAGTAGTATTGATGGGGAAGACTATGGCTACACCTTC. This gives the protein CASSIDGEDYGYTF. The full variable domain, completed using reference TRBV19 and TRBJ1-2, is DGGITQSPKYLFRKEGQNVTLSCEQNLNHDAMYWYRQDPGQGLRLIYYSQIVNDFQKGDIAEGYSVSREKKESFPLTVTSAQKNPTAFYLCASSIDGEDYGYTFGSGTRLTVV.